This TCR beta chain emerged from a study of tumor-infiltrating lymphocytes in primary liver carcinoma. The CDR3 runs to 15 residues. Per the germline V gene, CDR1 is SNHLY and CDR2 is FYNNEI. Points on this clonotype: Compared with germline, one end of the junction differs, possibly owing to a read error.

The researchers produced TCR beta cDNA from about 510 ng total RNA with a constant-region primer. What produced the TCR beta libraries was three nested multiplex PCR rounds using slightly modified ARM-PCR. Each of the first two PCR rounds ran approximately 10 cycles with TRBV1-TRBV30 forward and C-beta reverse primers. Via MiXCR, TCRdb re-called the multiplex PCR reads, giving one row per CDR3 protein. The repertoire includes 320,000 or so distinct CDR3 sequences, 65% of them detected once, and roughly 9% sits in the top ten. The authors took blood RNA from unsorted whole blood and also extracted germline DNA. Patients were chronically HBV-infected and treatment-naive.

Sequencing was done on a sample of peripheral blood. The chain is built from TRBV2 and TRBJ1-4; D gene ambiguous. The TCR sequence derives from a man aged 35-49 years with primary liver carcinoma and hepatitis B virus infection. CDR3 DNA sequence: TGTGTCAGCCTCAACGACGTCGCGATATCCGAAAAACTGTTTTTT. Translated: CVSLNDVAISEKLFF.